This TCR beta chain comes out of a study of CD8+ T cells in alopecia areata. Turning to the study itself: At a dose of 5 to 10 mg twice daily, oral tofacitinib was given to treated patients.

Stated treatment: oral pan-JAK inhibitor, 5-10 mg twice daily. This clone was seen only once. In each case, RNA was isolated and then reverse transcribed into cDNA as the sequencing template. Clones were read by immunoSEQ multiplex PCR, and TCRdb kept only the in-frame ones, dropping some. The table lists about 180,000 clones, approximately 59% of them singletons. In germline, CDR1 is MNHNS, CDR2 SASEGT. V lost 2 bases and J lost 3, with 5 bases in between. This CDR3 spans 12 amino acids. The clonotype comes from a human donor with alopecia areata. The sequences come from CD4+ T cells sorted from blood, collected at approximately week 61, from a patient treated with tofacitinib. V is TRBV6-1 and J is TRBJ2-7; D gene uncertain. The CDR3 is CASSENSYEQYF. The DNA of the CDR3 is TGTGCCAGCAGTGAAAATAGCTACGAGCAGTACTTC.